The subject of this entry is one TCR beta chain. Other nucleotide sequences from this sample produce the same CDR3. These data come from a study of shared clonotypes between healthy human individuals. How the authors handled the data: ImmunoSEQ yielded junction-only sequences lacking quality scores, so filtering differed. The method was immunoSEQ multiplex PCR; TCRdb's version includes in-frame clones alone and lacks a portion of them. The V and J calls and clone size come from that table; D and trimming were worked out from the DNA. Of around 1.9 million clones detected, roughly 91% appear once; the ten largest clones hold under 2%. The germline gives CDR1 SGDLS, CDR2 YYNGEE. The CDR3 length is 14 residues. V was cut by 3 bases and J by 3 bases, with 12 bases left in between. Only CD45RO-negative cells positively selected for CCR7 counted as naive CD8 cells, so terminally differentiated effector memory CD45RA+ cells were excluded.

The TCR sequence derives from a man between 18 and 29 years old in good health. Some clones in this sample may be carry-over from other donors' samples. Sequencing input: naive CD8+ T cells from PBMCs. The V and J genes are TRBV9 and TRBJ2-5; a possible D gene is TRBD2 (6 bases). The CDR3 bases are TGTGCCAGCAGCGCCTCCGGGACTGAAGAGACCCAGTACTTC. Amino acid sequence: CASSASGTEETQYF.